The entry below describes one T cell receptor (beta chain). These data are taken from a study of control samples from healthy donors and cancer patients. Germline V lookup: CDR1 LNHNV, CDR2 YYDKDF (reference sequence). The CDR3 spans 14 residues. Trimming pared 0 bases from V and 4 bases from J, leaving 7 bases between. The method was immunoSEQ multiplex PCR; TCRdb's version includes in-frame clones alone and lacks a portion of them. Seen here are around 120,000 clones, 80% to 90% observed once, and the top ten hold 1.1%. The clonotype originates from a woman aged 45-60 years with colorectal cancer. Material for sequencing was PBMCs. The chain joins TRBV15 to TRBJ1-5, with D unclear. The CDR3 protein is CATSRDSVNQPQHF. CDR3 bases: TGTGCCACCAGCAGAGATTCGGTTAATCAGCCCCAGCATTTT.